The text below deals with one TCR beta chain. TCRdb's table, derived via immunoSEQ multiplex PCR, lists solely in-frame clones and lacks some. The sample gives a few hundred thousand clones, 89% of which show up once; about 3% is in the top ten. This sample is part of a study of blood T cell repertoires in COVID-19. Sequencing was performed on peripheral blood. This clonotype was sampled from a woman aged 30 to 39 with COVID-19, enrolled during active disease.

The CDR3 loop reads CASSGGGNSYEQYV. CDR3 DNA: TGTGCCAGCTCAGGGGGAGGGAACTCCTACGAGCAGTACGTC. The chain employs TRBV18 and TRBJ2-7; TRBD2 agrees at 7 bases. Per the germline V gene, CDR1 is KGHSH and CDR2 is LQKENI. Unmatched junction bases numbered 4, after V lost 5 bases and J lost 0 bases. CDR3 length: 14 amino acids.